This entry is about one T cell receptor (beta chain). The antigen is unknown. These data originate in a study of siplizumab effects on memory and regulatory T cells. The protocol was immunoSEQ multiplex PCR, while the TCRdb copy is restricted to in-frame clones and leaves out a portion. Among 100,000 or so clones listed, less than 95% were seen once. Findings and limits, study-wide: There appeared to be greater diversity in naive T cells than in memory cells, and naive T cells seemed major contributors to the alloresponse. Researchers did not confirm the suppressive function of proliferating Tregs from siplizumab cultures.

The ends lost 1 base at V and 0 bases at J; junction bases unmatched: 5. Germline values: CDR1 SEHNR, CDR2 FQNEAQ (reference sequence). The CDR3 spans 17 residues. Sequencing was carried out using Tregs sorted from blood. J is TRBJ1-4 and V is TRBV7-9; 7 bases are a match to TRBD1. This TCR was recovered from a human donor in good health. For the CDR3, the DNA is TGTGCCAGCAGCTTAGGGGACAGAGTCGCAACTAATGAAAAACTGTTTTTT. Amino acids: CASSLGDRVATNEKLFF.